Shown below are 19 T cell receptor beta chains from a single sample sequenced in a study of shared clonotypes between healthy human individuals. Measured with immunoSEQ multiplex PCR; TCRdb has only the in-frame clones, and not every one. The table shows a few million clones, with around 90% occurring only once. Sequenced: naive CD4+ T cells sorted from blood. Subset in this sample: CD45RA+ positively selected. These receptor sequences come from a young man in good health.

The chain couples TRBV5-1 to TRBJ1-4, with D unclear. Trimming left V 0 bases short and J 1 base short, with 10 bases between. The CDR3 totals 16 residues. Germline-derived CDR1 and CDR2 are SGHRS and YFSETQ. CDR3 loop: CASSLDPAGTNEKLFF. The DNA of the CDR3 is TGCGCCAGCAGCTTGGACCCGGCAGGAACTAATGAAAAACTGTTTTTT.

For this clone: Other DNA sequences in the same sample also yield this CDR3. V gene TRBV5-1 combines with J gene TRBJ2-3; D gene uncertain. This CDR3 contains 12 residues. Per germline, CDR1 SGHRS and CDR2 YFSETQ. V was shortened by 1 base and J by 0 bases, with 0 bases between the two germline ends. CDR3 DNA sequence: TGCGCCAGCAGCTTGAGCACAGATACGCAGTATTTT. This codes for CASSLSTDTQYF.

The CDR3 nucleotides read TGCGCCAGCAGCTTCCGAACTGCCGATACGCAGTATTTT. Amino acid sequence: CASSFRTADTQYF. The chain employs TRBV5-1 and TRBJ2-3; D is unclear. This CDR3 has 13 amino acids. With 2 bases removed from V and 6 bases from J, the gap between germline ends came to 10 bases. Germline CDR1 reads SGHRS; CDR2 reads YFSETQ.

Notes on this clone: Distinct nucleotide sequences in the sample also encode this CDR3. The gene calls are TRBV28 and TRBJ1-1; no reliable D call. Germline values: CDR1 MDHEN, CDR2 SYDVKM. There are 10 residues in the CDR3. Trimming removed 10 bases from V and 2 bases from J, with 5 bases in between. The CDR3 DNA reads TGTGCCACCCTAAACACTGAAGCTTTCTTT. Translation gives CATLNTEAFF.

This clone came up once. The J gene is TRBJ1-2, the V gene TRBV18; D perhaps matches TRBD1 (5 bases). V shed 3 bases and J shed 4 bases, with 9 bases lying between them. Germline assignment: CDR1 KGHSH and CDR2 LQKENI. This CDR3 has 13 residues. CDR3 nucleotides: TGTGCCAGCTCACCGACAGAGGTCTATGGCTACACCTTC. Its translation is CASSPTEVYGYTF.

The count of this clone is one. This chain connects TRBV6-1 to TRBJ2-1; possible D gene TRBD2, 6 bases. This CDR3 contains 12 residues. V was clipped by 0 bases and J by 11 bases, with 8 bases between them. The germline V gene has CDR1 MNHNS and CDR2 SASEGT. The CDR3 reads CASSEARTKQFF. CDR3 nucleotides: TGTGCCAGCAGTGAAGCGCGGACTAAGCAGTTCTTC.

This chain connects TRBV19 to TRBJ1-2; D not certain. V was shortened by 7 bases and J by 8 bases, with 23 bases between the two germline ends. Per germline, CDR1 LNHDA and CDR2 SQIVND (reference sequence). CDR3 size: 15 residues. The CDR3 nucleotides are TGTGCCAGTATGGGCGTGAGGGCAGCTGCTATAGGCTACACCTTC. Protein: CASMGVRAAAIGYTF.

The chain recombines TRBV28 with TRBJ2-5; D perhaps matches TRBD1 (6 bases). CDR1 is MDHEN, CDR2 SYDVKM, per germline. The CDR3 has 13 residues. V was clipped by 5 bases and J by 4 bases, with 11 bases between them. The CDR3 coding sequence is TGTGCCAGCAGTGAAACAGGGCCAGAGACCCAGTACTTC. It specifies CASSETGPETQYF.

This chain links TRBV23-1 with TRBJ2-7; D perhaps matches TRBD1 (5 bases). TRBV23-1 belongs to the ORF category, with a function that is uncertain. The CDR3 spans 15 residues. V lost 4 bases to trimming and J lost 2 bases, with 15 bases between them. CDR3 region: CASSLRTRKPYEQYF. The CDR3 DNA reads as TGCGCCAGCAGTCTCCGGACAAGAAAACCCTACGAGCAGTACTTC.

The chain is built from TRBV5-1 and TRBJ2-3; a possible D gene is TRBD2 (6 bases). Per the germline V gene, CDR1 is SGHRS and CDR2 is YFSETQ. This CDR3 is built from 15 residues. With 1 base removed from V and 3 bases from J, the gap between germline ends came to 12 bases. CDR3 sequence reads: CASSLTSLGTDTQYF. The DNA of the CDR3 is TGCGCCAGCAGCTTGACTAGCTTGGGAACAGATACGCAGTATTTT.

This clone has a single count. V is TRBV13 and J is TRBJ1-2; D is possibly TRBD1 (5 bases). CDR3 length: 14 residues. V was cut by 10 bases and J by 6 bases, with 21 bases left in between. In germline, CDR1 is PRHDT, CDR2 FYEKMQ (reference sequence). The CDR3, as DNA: TGTGCCACCCTTTTTCGGTGGGGGAGTCATGGCTACACCTTC. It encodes CATLFRWGSHGYTF.

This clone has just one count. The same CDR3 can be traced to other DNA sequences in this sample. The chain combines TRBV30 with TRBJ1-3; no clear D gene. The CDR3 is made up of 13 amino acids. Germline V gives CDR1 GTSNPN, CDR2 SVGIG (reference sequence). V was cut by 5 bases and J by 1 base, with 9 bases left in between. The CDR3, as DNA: TGTGCCTGGGCCCGATCGTCTGGAAACACCATATATTTT. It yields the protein CAWARSSGNTIYF.

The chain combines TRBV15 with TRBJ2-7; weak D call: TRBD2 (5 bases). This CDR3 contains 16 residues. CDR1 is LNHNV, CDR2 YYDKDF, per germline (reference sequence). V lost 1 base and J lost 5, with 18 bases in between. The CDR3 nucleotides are TGTGCCACCAGCAGAGGGGTGAGCGGTGTTTTCCACGAGCAGTACTTC. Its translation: CATSRGVSGVFHEQYF. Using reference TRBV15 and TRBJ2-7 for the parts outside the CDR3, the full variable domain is DAMVIQNPRYQVTQFGKPVTLSCSQTLNHNVMYWYQQKSSQAPKLLFHYYDKDFNNEADTPDNFQSRRPNTSFCFLDIRSPGLGDTAMYLCATSRGVSGVFHEQYFGPGTRLTVT.

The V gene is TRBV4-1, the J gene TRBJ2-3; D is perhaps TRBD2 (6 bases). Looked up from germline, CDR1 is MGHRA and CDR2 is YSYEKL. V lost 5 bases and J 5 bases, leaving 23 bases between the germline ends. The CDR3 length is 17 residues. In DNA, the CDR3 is TGCGCCAGCAGCTGGACCCGGGACTCCTATTCGGGAGATACGCAGTATTTT. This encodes CASSWTRDSYSGDTQYF.

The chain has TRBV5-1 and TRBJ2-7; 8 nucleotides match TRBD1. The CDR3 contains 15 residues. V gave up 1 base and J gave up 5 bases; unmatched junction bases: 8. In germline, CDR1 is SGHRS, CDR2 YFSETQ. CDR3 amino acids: CASSLPVQGANEQYF. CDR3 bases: TGCGCCAGCAGCTTGCCGGTGCAGGGGGCCAACGAGCAGTACTTC.

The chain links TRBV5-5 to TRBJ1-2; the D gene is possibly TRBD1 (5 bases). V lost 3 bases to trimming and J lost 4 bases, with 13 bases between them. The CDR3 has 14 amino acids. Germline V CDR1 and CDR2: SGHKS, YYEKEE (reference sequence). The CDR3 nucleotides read TGTGCCAGCAGCTCAACGGACACGCCCTATGGCTACACCTTC. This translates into CASSSTDTPYGYTF.

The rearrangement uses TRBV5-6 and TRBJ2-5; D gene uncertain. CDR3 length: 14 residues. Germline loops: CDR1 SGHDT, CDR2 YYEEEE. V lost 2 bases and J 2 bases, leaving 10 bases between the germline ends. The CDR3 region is CASSFGVFQETQYF. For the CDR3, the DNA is TGTGCCAGCAGCTTTGGTGTCTTTCAAGAGACCCAGTACTTC.

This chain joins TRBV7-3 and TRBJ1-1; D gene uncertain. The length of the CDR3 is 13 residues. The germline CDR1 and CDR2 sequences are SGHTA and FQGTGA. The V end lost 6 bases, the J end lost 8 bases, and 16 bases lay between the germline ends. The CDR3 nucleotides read TGTGCCAGCAGGCTAGGGATCCAGCCGGAAGCTTTCTTT. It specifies CASRLGIQPEAFF.

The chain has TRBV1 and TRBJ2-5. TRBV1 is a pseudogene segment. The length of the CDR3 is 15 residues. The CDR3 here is CTSSQDRRRHETQYF. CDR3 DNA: TGCACCAGCAGCCAAGATAGGCGCCGTCACGAGACCCAGTACTTC.